This T cell receptor (beta chain) was identified in a study of persistence of HIV-infected CD4 T cells. Background on the study: Blood samples, up to about 180 mL, came from multiple time points, except two leukapheresis donors sampled once.

The stimulus was an HIV-1 Gag 15-mer peptide pool, roughly 1 ug/peptide/mL. CD4+ T cells upregulating both CD40 ligand and CD69 were sorted as responding cells. For at least 4 years, plasma HIV-1 RNA was undetectable (<50 copies/mL). Study results and caveats: The rare CMV-responding cells with HIV-1 proviruses were not separately TCR-sequenced.

Germline lookup yields CDR1 LNHNV and CDR2 YYDKDF (reference sequence). V lost 0 bases, J lost 5 bases, and 13 bases lay in between. The CDR3 spans 16 residues. The libraries were made with immunoSEQ version 4 in survey mode. Clones were read by immunoSEQ multiplex PCR, and TCRdb kept only the in-frame ones, dropping some. There are more than 30,000 clones in the sample; 70% occur only once, and 1.4% lies in the top ten. Comment on this clone: Its antigen is unknown.

This clonotype was sampled from an adult man with HIV who was CMV-seropositive. The sequencing here drew on CD4+ T cells sorted from PBMCs after roughly 20-hour stimulation, taken from a patient who received antiretroviral therapy. This sequence joins TRBV15 and TRBJ2-2; D may be TRBD1 (6 bases). For the CDR3, the DNA is TGTGCCACCAGCAGAGAATTTGGGGGCCAGACCGGGGAGCTGTTTTTT. This translates into CATSREFGGQTGELFF.